This TCR beta chain stems from a study of identical twins. TCRdb passed the 5' RACE reads through MiXCR, listing each CDR3 protein once. The top ten hold approximately 0.94% of the sample, which has 690,000 or so distinct CDR3 sequences, 8.6% seen once. The V and J ends lost 6 bases and 5 bases, in that order; junction bases with no gene match: 15. The CDR3 length is 18 residues. Per germline, CDR1 MNHEY and CDR2 SMNVEV (reference sequence). With no exceptions, donors were healthy Caucasians. This clonotype has at least ten counts. Its specificity is unknown. Findings and caveats of the study: The authors drew conclusions from cross-sectional statistical analysis rather than following the same donors. Insertions were fewer in abundant cord blood beta clonotypes, whereas memory repertoires showed none of this pattern. Out-of-frame beta chain sequences displayed weaker excess sharing between twins.

These sequences were also reported in another study, on yellow fever vaccine responses in identical twins.

Sequencing used PBMCs. The sequence was collected from a woman aged 18-35 years in good health. V and J are TRBV27 and TRBJ2-7, with TRBD2 identical over 14 bases. The DNA of the CDR3 is TGTGCCAGCAGCAAATGGGTGACTAGCGGGAGGGGGTTCCACGAGCAGTACTTC. This sequence encodes CASSKWVTSGRGFHEQYF.